This TCR beta chain was captured in a study of T cells after yellow fever vaccination. TCRdb re-derived calls from the 5' RACE reads in MiXCR, one entry per CDR3 protein. The data hold roughly 400,000 distinct CDR3 sequences, with around 19% observed a single time. Per germline, CDR1 SGHTA and CDR2 FQGNSA. This CDR3 is built from 12 residues. With 5 bases removed from V and 8 bases from J, the gap between germline ends came to 12 bases. The material sequenced was PBMCs, taken before the yellow fever booster vaccination. This chain uses TRBV7-2 with TRBJ1-1; D call uncertain. The receptor's source is a man aged 18 to 30 who received the YFV17D yellow fever vaccine. The chain's CDR3 is CASSGYPREAFF. CDR3 nucleotide sequence: TGTGCCAGCAGCGGTTACCCTCGAGAAGCTTTCTTT.